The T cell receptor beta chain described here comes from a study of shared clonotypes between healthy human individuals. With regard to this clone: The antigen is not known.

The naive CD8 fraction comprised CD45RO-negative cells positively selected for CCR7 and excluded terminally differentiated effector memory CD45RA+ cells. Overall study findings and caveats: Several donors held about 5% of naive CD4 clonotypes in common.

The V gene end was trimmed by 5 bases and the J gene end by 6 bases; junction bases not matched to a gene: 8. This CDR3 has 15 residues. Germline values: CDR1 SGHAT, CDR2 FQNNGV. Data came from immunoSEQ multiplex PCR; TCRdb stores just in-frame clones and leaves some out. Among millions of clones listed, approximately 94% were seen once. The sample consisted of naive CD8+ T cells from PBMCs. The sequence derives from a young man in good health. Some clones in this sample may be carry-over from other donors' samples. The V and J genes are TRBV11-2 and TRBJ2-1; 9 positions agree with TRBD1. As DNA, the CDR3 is TGTGCCAGCAGCCACCGGGACAGGGCGGTCAATGAGCAGTTCTTC. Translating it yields CASSHRDRAVNEQFF.